The 23 T cell receptor beta chains presented below share a single source sample, sequenced in a study of T cell responses to AZD1222 COVID-19 vaccine. Some clones are missing from TCRdb's copy, which holds only in-frame ones; the method was immunoSEQ multiplex PCR. Altogether 150,000 to 200,000 clones are present, around 90% being singletons, with the ten largest covering 5% to 7%. Source: peripheral blood, taken on day 0 of AZD1222 vaccination. The receptors were sampled from an adult in good health.

This clone was seen a single time. A read error may account for a junction end that differs from germline. The chain couples TRBV5-6 to TRBJ2-6; D is unclear. The CDR3 totals 14 residues. CDR1 is SGHDT and CDR2 is YYEEEE in the germline V gene. The CDR3: CASSWTSGANVLTF. DNA for the CDR3: TGTGCCAGTAGCTGGACCTCTGGGGCCAACGTCCTGACTTTC. Filled out from reference TRBV5-6 and TRBJ2-6, the complete variable domain reads DAGVTQSPTHLIKTRGQQVTLRCSPKSGHDTVSWYQQALGQGPQFIFQYYEEEERQRGNFPDRFSGHQFPNYSSELNVNALLLGDSALYLCASSWTSGANVLTFGAGSRLTVL.

The CDR3 loop is CASSLEGSGTPYEQYF. CDR3 in DNA: TGTGCCAGCAGCTTAGAGGGAAGCGGGACCCCCTACGAGCAGTACTTC. The rearrangement uses TRBV7-2 and TRBJ2-7, with 7 bases fitting TRBD2. This CDR3 has 16 amino acids. Trimming removed 1 base from V and 2 bases from J; junction bases left unmatched: 8. In germline, CDR1 is SGHTA, CDR2 FQGNSA. Filled out from reference TRBV7-2 and TRBJ2-7, the complete variable domain reads GAGVSQSPSNKVTEKGKDVELRCDPISGHTALYWYRQSLGQGLEFLIYFQGNSAPDKSGLPSDRFSAERTGGSVSTLTIQRTQQEDSAVYLCASSLEGSGTPYEQYFGPGTRLTVT.

The chain couples TRBV5-1 to TRBJ2-5; TRBD2 might be the D (6 bases). Trimming stripped 0 bases from V and 5 bases from J, with 17 bases between. Germline CDR1 reads SGHRS; CDR2 reads YFSETQ. The CDR3 length is 16 residues. This chain's CDR3 is CASSLAPRGSGETQYF. The CDR3 DNA sequence: TGCGCCAGCAGCTTGGCCCCGCGGGGTAGCGGTGAGACCCAGTACTTC.

The chain joins TRBV5-1 to TRBJ2-7, with 7 bases lining up with TRBD1. This CDR3 contains 15 residues. The J segment lost 3 bases and the V segment lost 1 base, leaving 7 bases of the junction unmatched. The germline CDR1 and CDR2 sequences are SGHRS and YFSETQ. CDR3 in DNA: TGCGCCAGCAGCTTGAACAGGGGCATAGTCTACGAGCAGTACTTC. Translated, it gives CASSLNRGIVYEQYF.

This chain uses TRBV19 with TRBJ2-7; D possibly corresponds to TRBD2 (5 bases). There are 15 residues in the CDR3. Germline V gene data show CDR1 as LNHDA and CDR2 as SQIVND (reference sequence). Between the trimmed V and J ends, which lost 9 bases and 6 bases, there was a span of 24 bases. The CDR3 sequence is CASRPRGVYLLEQYF. The CDR3 DNA sequence: TGTGCCAGCCGGCCACGGGGAGTTTACCTCCTCGAGCAGTACTTC.

This clone was seen only once. This chain joins TRBV27 and TRBJ2-5; TRBD2 agrees at 8 bases. The CDR3 sequence is 15 residues long. V shed 4 bases and J 3 bases; nucleotides not matched to a gene: 7. The germline V gene encodes CDR1 MNHEY and CDR2 SMNVEV (reference sequence). CDR3 sequence (DNA): TGTGCCAGCAGTTCCGAAGGAGCGGGGGAAGAGACCCAGTACTTC. Translated, it gives CASSSEGAGEETQYF.

The J gene is TRBJ2-6, the V gene TRBV5-1; 13 bases match TRBD2. There are 17 residues in the CDR3. Germline V gives CDR1 SGHRS, CDR2 YFSETQ. V was clipped by 4 bases and J by 2 bases; unmatched bases: 3. The CDR3: CASSPGLAGTGANVLTF. CDR3 coding DNA: TGCGCCAGCAGCCCGGGACTAGCGGGGACTGGGGCCAACGTCCTGACTTTC.

This clone appeared a single time. CDR3 DNA sequence: TGTGCCAGTAGAAGGGGGGCCGGGGAGCTGTTTTTT. It specifies CASRRGAGELFF. The J gene is TRBJ2-2, the V gene TRBV19, with D perhaps matching TRBD1 or TRBD2 (6 bases each). V was trimmed by 6 bases and J by 6 bases, leaving 8 bases between them. The CDR3 spans 12 residues. Germline V gives CDR1 LNHDA, CDR2 SQIVND (reference sequence).

The V and J genes are TRBV4-3 and TRBJ2-7; D not certain. V lost 0 bases to trimming and J lost 2 bases, with 11 bases between them. This CDR3 is built from 15 residues. Germline lookup yields CDR1 LGHNA and CDR2 YSLEER. This CDR3 reads CASSQDSPGPYEQYF. The DNA of the CDR3 is TGCGCCAGCAGCCAAGATTCGCCTGGACCCTACGAGCAGTACTTC.

The V gene is TRBV6-2 or TRBV6-3, the J gene TRBJ2-3; D tentatively fits TRBD1 or TRBD2 (5 bases each). The CDR3 has 14 residues. V lost 1 base to trimming and J lost 3 bases, with 8 bases between them. Germline loops: CDR1 MNHEY, CDR2 SVGEGT. CDR3 protein: CASSYLGETDTQYF. The CDR3 coding sequence is TGTGCCAGCAGTTACTTGGGGGAAACAGATACGCAGTATTTT.

The chain combines TRBV13 with TRBJ1-6; D perhaps matches TRBD1 (5 bases). This CDR3 spans 18 amino acids. Germline V lookup: CDR1 PRHDT, CDR2 FYEKMQ (reference sequence). V lost 2 bases and J 0 bases, leaving 14 bases between the germline ends. DNA for the CDR3: TGTGCCAGCAGCTTAACTCCCCCAGGGAGCTCCTATAATTCACCCCTCCACTTT. Amino acids: CASSLTPPGSSYNSPLHF.

The chain links TRBV18 to TRBJ2-1, with D possibly matching TRBD2 (5 bases). The CDR3 totals 16 residues. With 2 bases removed from V and 9 bases from J, the gap between germline ends came to 20 bases. CDR1 is KGHSH and CDR2 is LQKENI in the germline V gene. The CDR3, as DNA: TGTGCCAGCTCACCATCAGGAAATCGTATACTAGGTGAGCAGTTCTTC. This codes for CASSPSGNRILGEQFF.

The chain combines TRBV5-5 with TRBJ2-5, with D perhaps matching TRBD2 (6 bases). The CDR3 sequence is 13 residues long. Trimming removed 1 base from V and 7 bases from J, with 11 bases in between. In germline, CDR1 is SGHKS, CDR2 YYEKEE (reference sequence). CDR3 protein: CASSLQISGTQYF. As DNA, the CDR3 is TGTGCCAGCAGCTTGCAGATTAGCGGGACCCAGTACTTC.

This chain joins TRBV5-5 and TRBJ1-3; a possible D gene is TRBD1 (6 bases). The CDR3 loop spans 14 amino acids. V lost 2 bases, J lost 4 bases, and 10 bases lay in between. The germline gives CDR1 SGHKS, CDR2 YYEKEE (reference sequence). The CDR3 here is CASSFPGVGNTIYF. CDR3 nucleotides: TGTGCCAGCAGCTTCCCAGGGGTAGGAAACACCATATATTTT. The complete variable domain, with remaining parts taken from reference TRBV5-5 and TRBJ1-3, reads DAGVTQSPTHLIKTRGQQVTLRCSPISGHKSVSWYQQVLGQGPQFIFQYYEKEERGRGNFPDRFSARQFPNYSSELNVNALLLGDSALYLCASSFPGVGNTIYFGEGSWLTVV.

The chain uses TRBV27 and TRBJ1-2; 8 positions agree with TRBD1. The ends lost 5 bases at V and 8 bases at J; junction bases unmatched: 13. There are 15 residues in the CDR3. CDR1 and CDR2 (germline): MNHEY, SMNVEV (reference sequence). In DNA, the CDR3 is TGTGCCAGCAGTCCCTGGACAGGGCTTCTAGGAGGCTACACCTTC. Translating gives CASSPWTGLLGGYTF.

The chain combines TRBV5-6 with TRBJ1-3; 8 bases agree with TRBD1. V dropped 1 base and J dropped 4; count of bases not matched to a gene: 4. Germline V gene lookup returns CDR1 SGHDT and CDR2 YYEEEE. This CDR3 comprises 15 residues. The CDR3 nucleotides read TGTGCCAGCAGCTTGACAGGGGGGCTCGGAAACACCATATATTTT. Translated, it gives CASSLTGGLGNTIYF.

V and J are TRBV27 and TRBJ2-5; D is unclear. This CDR3 is built from 16 residues. The V gene's germline CDR1 is MNHEY and CDR2 SMNVEV (reference sequence). Trimming removed 2 bases from V and 4 bases from J, with 17 bases in between. CDR3 sequence: CASSLNPSLSGETQYF. The CDR3 DNA reads TGTGCCAGCAGTTTAAACCCAAGCTTGAGTGGAGAGACCCAGTACTTC.

V and J are TRBV28 and TRBJ1-5; 7 positions agree with TRBD1. Germline V lookup: CDR1 MDHEN, CDR2 SYDVKM. The junction had 5 bases not matched to a gene; V was cut back by 6 bases and J by 0 bases. The CDR3 runs 15 residues. The CDR3 here is CASSPGQSSNQPQHF. The CDR3 coding sequence is TGTGCCAGCAGCCCGGGACAGAGTAGCAATCAGCCCCAGCATTTT.

The V call is TRBV4-2, the J call TRBJ1-3; possible D gene TRBD1, 6 bases. This CDR3 has 18 amino acids. V lost 2 bases and J lost 0, with 17 bases in between. Germline CDR1 reads LGHNA; CDR2 reads YNFKEQ. In DNA, the CDR3 is TGTGCCAGCAGCCAACCGGGACAACCACAGAGCTCTGGAAACACCATATATTTT. Its protein is CASSQPGQPQSSGNTIYF.

V is TRBV6-1 and J is TRBJ2-4; D is unclear. There are 16 residues in the CDR3. From germline, CDR1 is MNHNS and CDR2 SASEGT. V lost 2 bases to trimming and J lost 9 bases, with 20 bases between them. DNA of the CDR3: TGTGCCAGCAGTGAAAGTGCTGCCAGGTGGGCAGGCATTCAGTACTTC. Its protein is CASSESAARWAGIQYF.

As for this clone: The sample holds other DNA sequences that translate to the same CDR3. The V gene is TRBV7-2, the J gene TRBJ2-7; 10 bases line up with TRBD2. The CDR3 length is 14 residues. The trim removed 3 bases at V and 2 bases at J, leaving 1 base unmatched. Germline V lookup: CDR1 SGHTA, CDR2 FQGNSA. The CDR3, as DNA: TGTGCCAGCAGCTTCACTAGCGGGACCTACGAGCAGTACTTC. Translation: CASSFTSGTYEQYF.

V gene TRBV28 combines with J gene TRBJ1-2, with TRBD1 as a possible D gene (5 bases). This CDR3 contains 12 residues. Germline V gives CDR1 MDHEN, CDR2 SYDVKM. V was clipped by 5 bases and J by 5 bases, with 9 bases between them. This CDR3 reads CASSPRGYGYTF. CDR3 nucleotide sequence: TGTGCCAGCAGTCCCCGGGGGTATGGCTACACCTTC.

The genes are TRBV19 and TRBJ1-6; no clear D gene. Germline V gene lookup returns CDR1 LNHDA and CDR2 SQIVND (reference sequence). Trimming took off 5 bases at V and 5 bases at J, with 10 bases between the two ends. The CDR3 runs to 14 residues. This chain's CDR3 is CASSRDEDNSPLHF. CDR3 nucleotides: TGTGCCAGTAGTCGCGACGAGGATAATTCACCCCTCCACTTT. The full variable domain, rest sourced from reference TRBV19 and TRBJ1-6, is DGGITQSPKYLFRKEGQNVTLSCEQNLNHDAMYWYRQDPGQGLRLIYYSQIVNDFQKGDIAEGYSVSREKKESFPLTVTSAQKNPTAFYLCASSRDEDNSPLHFGNGTRLTVT.